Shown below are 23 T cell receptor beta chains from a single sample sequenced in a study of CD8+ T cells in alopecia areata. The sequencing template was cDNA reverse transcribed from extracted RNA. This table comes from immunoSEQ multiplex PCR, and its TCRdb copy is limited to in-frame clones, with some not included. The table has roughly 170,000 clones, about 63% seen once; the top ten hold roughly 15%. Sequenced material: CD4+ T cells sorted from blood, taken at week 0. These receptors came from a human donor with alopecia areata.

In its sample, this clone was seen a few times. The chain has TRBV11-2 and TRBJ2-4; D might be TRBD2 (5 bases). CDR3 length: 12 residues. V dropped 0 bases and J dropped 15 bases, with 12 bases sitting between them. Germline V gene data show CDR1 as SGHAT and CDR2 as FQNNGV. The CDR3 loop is CASSLDRGNRYF. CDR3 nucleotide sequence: TGTGCCAGCAGCTTAGATCGGGGAAATCGGTACTTC.

The CDR3 DNA is TGTGCCAGCAGTCTAGGGGGGCTCTCCTACAATGAGCAGTTCTTC. It specifies CASSLGGLSYNEQFF. The chain combines TRBV5-6 with TRBJ2-1; D might be TRBD1 or TRBD2, each matching 6 bases. From germline, CDR1 is SGHDT and CDR2 YYEEEE. The CDR3 sequence is 15 residues long. Trimming left V 5 bases short and J 0 bases short, with 12 bases between. Filled out from reference TRBV5-6 and TRBJ2-1, the complete variable domain reads DAGVTQSPTHLIKTRGQQVTLRCSPKSGHDTVSWYQQALGQGPQFIFQYYEEEERQRGNFPDRFSGHQFPNYSSELNVNALLLGDSALYLCASSLGGLSYNEQFFGPGTRLTVL.

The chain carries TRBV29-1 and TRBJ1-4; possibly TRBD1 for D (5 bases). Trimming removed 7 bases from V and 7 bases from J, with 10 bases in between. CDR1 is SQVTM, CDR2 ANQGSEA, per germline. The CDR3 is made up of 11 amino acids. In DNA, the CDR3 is TGCAGCGGAAGGGGAGCTGAAAAACTGTTTTTT. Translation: CSGRGAEKLFF.

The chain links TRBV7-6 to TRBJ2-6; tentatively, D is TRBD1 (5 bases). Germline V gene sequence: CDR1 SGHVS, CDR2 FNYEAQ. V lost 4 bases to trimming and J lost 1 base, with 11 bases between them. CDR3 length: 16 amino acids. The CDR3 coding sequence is TGTGCCAGCAGCTCAGCAGGGCTTTCTGGGGCCAACGTCCTGACTTTC. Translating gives CASSSAGLSGANVLTF.

CDR3 DNA sequence: TGTGCCAGTAGTATTTCGAGGGGAGGGTACCAAGAGACCCAGTACTTC. It codes for CASSISRGGYQETQYF. The chain employs TRBV19 and TRBJ2-5; 7 bases fit TRBD2. V dropped 3 bases and J dropped 0; count of bases not matched to a gene: 7. The CDR3 loop spans 16 amino acids. From germline, CDR1 is LNHDA and CDR2 SQIVND (reference sequence).

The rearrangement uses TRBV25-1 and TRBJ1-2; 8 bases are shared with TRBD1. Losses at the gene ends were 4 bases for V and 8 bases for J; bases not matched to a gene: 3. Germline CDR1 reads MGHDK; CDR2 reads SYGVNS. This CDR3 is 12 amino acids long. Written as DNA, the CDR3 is TGTGCCAGCAGTGTATCAGGGGGCGGCTACACCTTC. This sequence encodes CASSVSGGGYTF.

The chain's CDR3 is CASQSENTEAFF. The CDR3 DNA follows: TGCGCCAGCCAATCCGAGAACACTGAAGCTTTCTTT. V gene TRBV5-1 combines with J gene TRBJ1-1; D not resolved. The CDR3 spans 12 residues. Deletions cut 7 bases from V and 1 base from J, with 8 bases between. Germline-derived CDR1 and CDR2 are SGHRS and YFSETQ.

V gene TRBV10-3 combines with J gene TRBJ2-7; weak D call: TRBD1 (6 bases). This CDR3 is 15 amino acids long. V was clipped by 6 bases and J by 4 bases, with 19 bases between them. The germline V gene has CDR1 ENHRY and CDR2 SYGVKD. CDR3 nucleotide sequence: TGTGCCATCAGGATAGATACAGGGTTGGTGTACGAGCAGTACTTC. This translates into CAIRIDTGLVYEQYF.

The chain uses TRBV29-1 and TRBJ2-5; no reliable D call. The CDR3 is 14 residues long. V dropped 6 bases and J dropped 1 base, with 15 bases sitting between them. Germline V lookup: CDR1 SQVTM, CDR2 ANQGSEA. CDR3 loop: CSVWPLAGQETQYF. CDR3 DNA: TGCAGCGTCTGGCCGTTGGCAGGCCAAGAGACCCAGTACTTC.

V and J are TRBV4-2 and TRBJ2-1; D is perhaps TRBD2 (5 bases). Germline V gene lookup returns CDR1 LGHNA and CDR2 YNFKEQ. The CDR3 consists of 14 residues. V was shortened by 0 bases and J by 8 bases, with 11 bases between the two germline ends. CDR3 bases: TGTGCCAGCAGCCAAGACGGACTGGTCGATGAGCAGTTCTTC. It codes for CASSQDGLVDEQFF.

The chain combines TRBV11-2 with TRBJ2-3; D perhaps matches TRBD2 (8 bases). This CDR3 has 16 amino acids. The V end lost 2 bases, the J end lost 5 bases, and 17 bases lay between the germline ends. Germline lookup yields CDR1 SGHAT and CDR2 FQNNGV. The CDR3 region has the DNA TGTGCCAGCAGCTTACGGGAGGGGGCGCCCGGAGATACGCAGTATTTT. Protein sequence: CASSLREGAPGDTQYF. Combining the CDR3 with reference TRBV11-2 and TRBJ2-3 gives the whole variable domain EAGVAQSPRYKIIEKRQSVAFWCNPISGHATLYWYQQILGQGPKLLIQFQNNGVVDDSQLPKDRFSAERLKGVDSTLKIQPAKLEDSAVYLCASSLREGAPGDTQYFGPGTRLTVL.

The CDR3 bases are TGTGCCAGCAGCCAAGATCTTAGCCCCGAGCAGTACTTC. Residues: CASSQDLSPEQYF. The J gene is TRBJ2-7, the V gene TRBV4-2, with D hard to call. The germline CDR1 and CDR2 sequences are LGHNA and YNFKEQ. V shed 0 bases and J shed 6 bases, with 9 bases lying between them. This CDR3 spans 13 amino acids.

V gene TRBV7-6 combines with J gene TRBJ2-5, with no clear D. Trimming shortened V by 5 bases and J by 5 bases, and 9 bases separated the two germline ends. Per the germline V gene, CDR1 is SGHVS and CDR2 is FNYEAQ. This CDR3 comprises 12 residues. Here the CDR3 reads CASSLGAETQYF. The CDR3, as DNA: TGTGCCAGCAGCCTCGGTGCTGAGACCCAGTACTTC.

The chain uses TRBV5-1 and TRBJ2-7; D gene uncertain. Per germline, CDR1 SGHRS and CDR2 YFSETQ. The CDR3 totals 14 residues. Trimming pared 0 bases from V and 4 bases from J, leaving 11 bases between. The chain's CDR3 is CASSLEAGLYEQYF. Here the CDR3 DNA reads TGCGCCAGCAGCTTGGAGGCCGGATTATACGAGCAGTACTTC. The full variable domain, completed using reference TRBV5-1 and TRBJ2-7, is KAGVTQTPRYLIKTRGQQVTLSCSPISGHRSVSWYQQTPGQGLQFLFEYFSETQRNKGNFPGRFSGRQFSNSRSEMNVSTLELGDSALYLCASSLEAGLYEQYFGPGTRLTVT.

CDR3 protein: CAWSVGGHLYEQYF. In DNA, the CDR3 is TGTGCCTGGAGTGTAGGGGGCCACCTCTACGAGCAGTACTTC. This chain uses TRBV30 with TRBJ2-7; 7 nucleotides line up with TRBD1. J lost 3 bases, V lost 0 bases, and 5 bases had no gene match. Germline CDR1 is GTSNPN and CDR2 is SVGIG (reference sequence). The CDR3 is made up of 14 amino acids.

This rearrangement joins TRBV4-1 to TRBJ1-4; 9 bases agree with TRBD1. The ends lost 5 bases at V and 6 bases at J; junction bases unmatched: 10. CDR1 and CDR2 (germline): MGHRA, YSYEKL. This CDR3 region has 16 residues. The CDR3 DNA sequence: TGCGCCAGCAGCGAAGGCCGGGGACAGGGTTATGAAAAACTGTTTTTT. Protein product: CASSEGRGQGYEKLFF.

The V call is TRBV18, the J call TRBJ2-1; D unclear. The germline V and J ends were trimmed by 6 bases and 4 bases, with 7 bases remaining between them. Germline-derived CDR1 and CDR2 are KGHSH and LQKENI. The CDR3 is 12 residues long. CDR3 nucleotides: TGTGCCAGCTCGTTCTTGTACAATGAGCAGTTCTTC. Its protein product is CASSFLYNEQFF.

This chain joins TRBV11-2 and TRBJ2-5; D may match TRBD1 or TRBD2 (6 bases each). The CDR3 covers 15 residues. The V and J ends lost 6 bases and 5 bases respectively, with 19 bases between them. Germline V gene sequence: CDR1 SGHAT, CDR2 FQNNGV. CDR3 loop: CASRPRRAGEETQYF. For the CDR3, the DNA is TGTGCCAGCAGACCCCGGAGGGCAGGGGAGGAGACCCAGTACTTC.

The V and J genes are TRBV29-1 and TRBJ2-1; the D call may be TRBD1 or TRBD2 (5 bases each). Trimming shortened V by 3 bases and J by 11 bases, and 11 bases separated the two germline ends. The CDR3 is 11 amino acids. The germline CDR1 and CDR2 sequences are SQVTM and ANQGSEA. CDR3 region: CSVDRGAQQFF. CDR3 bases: TGCAGCGTTGATCGAGGGGCACAGCAGTTCTTC.

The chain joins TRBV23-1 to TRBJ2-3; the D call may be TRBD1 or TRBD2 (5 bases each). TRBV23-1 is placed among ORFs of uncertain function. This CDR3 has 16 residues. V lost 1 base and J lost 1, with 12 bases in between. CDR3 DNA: TGCGCCAGCAGTCAATTCACCGGGACCTGCACAGATACGCAGTATTTT. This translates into CASSQFTGTCTDTQYF.

The CDR3 coding sequence is TGTGCCACCAGCAGAGATCGGGGCAATGAGCAGTTCTTC. Residues: CATSRDRGNEQFF. The chain recombines TRBV15 with TRBJ2-1; D might be TRBD2 (5 bases). The V gene's germline CDR1 is LNHNV and CDR2 YYDKDF (reference sequence). The V end lost 0 bases, the J end lost 6 bases, and 6 bases lay between the germline ends. CDR3 length: 13 amino acids.

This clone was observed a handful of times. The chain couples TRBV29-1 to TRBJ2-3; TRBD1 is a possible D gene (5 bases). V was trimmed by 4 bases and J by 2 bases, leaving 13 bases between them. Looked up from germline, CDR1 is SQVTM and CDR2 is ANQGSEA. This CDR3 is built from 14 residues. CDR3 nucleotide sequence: TGCAGCGTTGTGGTTCGTGGGGCCACAGATACGCAGTATTTT. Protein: CSVVVRGATDTQYF.

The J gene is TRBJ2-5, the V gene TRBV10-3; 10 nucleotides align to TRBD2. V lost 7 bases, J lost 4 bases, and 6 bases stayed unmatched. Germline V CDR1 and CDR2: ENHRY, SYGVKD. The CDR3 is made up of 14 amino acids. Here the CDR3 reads CAINERGGRETQYF. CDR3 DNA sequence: TGTGCCATCAACGAGCGGGGGGGCCGAGAGACCCAGTACTTC.